One and the same sample provided the 24 T cell receptor beta chains below, sequenced in a study of T-cell memory formation after mild COVID-19. TCRdb re-analysed the 5' RACE reads in MiXCR, keeping a single row per CDR3 protein. This table has about 440,000 distinct CDR3 sequences, approximately 20% appearing once. The sequencing input was PBMCs or a T cell subset sorted from them (not recorded which). The receptors here all came from an adult woman who had mild COVID-19 (a few samples of this study predate the infection). Cell type and time point are not known.

The table lists this clonotype with a few counts. The chain uses TRBV5-1 and TRBJ2-7; 8 positions match TRBD1. The CDR3 length is 14 residues. Losses at the gene ends were 4 bases for V and 5 bases for J; bases not matched to a gene: 8. The germline V gene has CDR1 SGHRS and CDR2 YFSETQ. CDR3: CASSPDRVKDEQYF. CDR3 sequence (DNA): TGCGCCAGCAGCCCGGACAGGGTTAAGGACGAGCAGTACTTC.

The rearrangement joins TRBV29-1 to TRBJ2-7, with TRBD1 as a possible D gene (6 bases). This CDR3 region has 17 residues. Trimming took 6 bases from V and 0 from J, leaving 24 bases between them. Germline CDR1 SQVTM, CDR2 ANQGSEA. DNA for the CDR3: TGCAGCGTCGCAGGGTACATTAACAGGGTTCACTCCTACGAGCAGTACTTC. The encoded protein is CSVAGYINRVHSYEQYF.

A few counts support this clonotype. V and J are TRBV6-2 or TRBV6-3 and TRBJ1-2; no clear D. Trimming took off 2 bases at V and 5 bases at J, with 9 bases between the two ends. CDR1 and CDR2 from the germline V gene are MNHEY and SVGEGT. The CDR3 totals 13 residues. The CDR3 nucleotides read TGTGCCAGCAGTTACGCCACAGAGTATGGCTACACCTTC. This gives the protein CASSYATEYGYTF.

V and J are TRBV2 and TRBJ1-5, with 7 bases fitting TRBD1. The CDR3 runs 15 residues. The junction had 5 bases not matched to a gene; V was cut back by 6 bases and J by 0 bases. The germline V gene has CDR1 SNHLY and CDR2 FYNNEI. CDR3: CASSWDSNSNQPQHF. CDR3 coding DNA: TGTGCCAGCAGCTGGGACAGTAATAGCAATCAGCCCCAGCATTTT.

The chain carries TRBV2 and TRBJ2-1; 12 bases agree with TRBD2. V was clipped by 3 bases and J by 9 bases; unmatched bases: 6. Per germline, CDR1 SNHLY and CDR2 FYNNEI. CDR3 length: 15 amino acids. The chain's CDR3 is CASSDRLAGVGEQFF. The DNA of the CDR3 is TGTGCCAGCAGTGACCGACTAGCGGGAGTCGGTGAGCAGTTCTTC.

The sample holds many counts of this clonotype. The genes are TRBV12-3 or TRBV12-4 and TRBJ2-1; D is perhaps TRBD2 (7 bases). The CDR3 has 15 residues. V gave up 3 bases and J gave up 6 bases, with 15 bases separating them. The CDR3: CASSFAGAAPNEQFF. CDR3 bases: TGTGCCAGCAGTTTCGCGGGGGCCGCCCCCAATGAGCAGTTCTTC.

This clonotype came up many times. This rearrangement joins TRBV4-3 to TRBJ1-4; 8 bases fit TRBD1. The CDR3 is 17 residues long. The V and J ends lost 4 bases and 6 bases, in that order; junction bases with no gene match: 13. Germline V lookup: CDR1 LGHNA, CDR2 YSLEER. CDR3 sequence (DNA): TGCGCCAGCAGCCGTGGACAGGGAACGAATAAGTATGAAAAACTGTTTTTT. Residues: CASSRGQGTNKYEKLFF.

The V and J genes are TRBV6-2 or TRBV6-3 and TRBJ2-3; 7 bases are shared with TRBD1. Germline-derived CDR1 and CDR2 are MNHEY and SVGEGT. J was trimmed by 2 bases and V by 0 bases; bases with no gene match: 8. This CDR3 comprises 17 residues. The CDR3 bases are TGTGCCAGCAGTTACTCCCTCGGACAGGCTGACACAGATACGCAGTATTTT. Translation: CASSYSLGQADTDTQYF.

The rearrangement links TRBV7-6 to TRBJ2-4, with D tentatively TRBD1 (5 bases). CDR1 SGHVS and CDR2 FNYEAQ come from the germline V gene. Trimming pared 0 bases from V and 8 bases from J, leaving 11 bases between. The CDR3 is 14 amino acids. The CDR3 DNA follows: TGTGCCAGCAGCTTAGCGGGCAGGGATGACATTCAGTACTTC. As protein: CASSLAGRDDIQYF. The whole variable domain, remainder taken from reference TRBV7-6 and TRBJ2-4, is GAGVSQSPRYKVTKRGQDVALRCDPISGHVSLYWYRQALGQGPEFLTYFNYEAQQDKSGLPNDRFSAERPEGSISTLTIQRTEQRDSAMYRCASSLAGRDDIQYFGAGTRLSVL.

The chain has TRBV5-1 and TRBJ1-2, with 7 nucleotides matching TRBD1. V shed 1 base and J 8 bases; nucleotides not matched to a gene: 14. The CDR3 loop spans 16 amino acids. Germline-derived CDR1 and CDR2 are SGHRS and YFSETQ. The CDR3 region has the DNA TGCGCCAGCAGCTTGCGGACAGGTTTTCGTGTAGGGGGCTACACCTTC. Translation: CASSLRTGFRVGGYTF.

This clonotype was seen only a few times. The chain combines TRBV7-2 with TRBJ2-7; weak D call: TRBD2 (6 bases). Deletions cut 4 bases from V and 3 bases from J, with 13 bases between. The CDR3 is 14 amino acids. The V gene's germline CDR1 is SGHTA and CDR2 FQGNSA. The CDR3 DNA follows: TGTGCCAGCAGCTCAGCCTCGGAGGGCTACGAGCAGTACTTC. This encodes CASSSASEGYEQYF.

This clonotype was observed a handful of times. The chain carries TRBV12-3 or TRBV12-4 and TRBJ1-1, with 7 bases lining up with TRBD1. The CDR3 loop spans 14 amino acids. V lost 5 bases, J lost 3 bases, and 6 bases stayed unmatched. CDR3 nucleotide sequence: TGTGCCAGCAGTCCTACAGGGGTTGACACTGAAGCTTTCTTT. Protein sequence: CASSPTGVDTEAFF.

The V gene is TRBV12-3 or TRBV12-4, the J gene TRBJ1-1; D unresolved. V shed 5 bases and J shed 0 bases, with 16 bases lying between them. This CDR3 is 16 amino acids long. The CDR3 loop is CASSAPAGRMNTEAFF. The CDR3 DNA sequence: TGTGCCAGCAGTGCCCCGGCGGGAAGGATGAACACTGAAGCTTTCTTT.

The chain couples TRBV12-3 or TRBV12-4 to TRBJ2-1; 9 bases map to TRBD2. Germline trimming cut 3 bases from V and 8 bases from J; bases unmatched to any gene: 11. This CDR3 has 16 amino acids. The CDR3 protein is CASSFGWGGRVDEQFF. For the CDR3, the DNA is TGTGCCAGCAGTTTCGGATGGGGCGGGAGGGTCGATGAGCAGTTCTTC.

CDR3 amino acids: CASSQVQGGNYGYTF. The CDR3 bases are TGCGCCAGCAGCCAGGTACAGGGAGGTAACTATGGCTACACCTTC. The genes are TRBV4-3 and TRBJ1-2; the D gene is possibly TRBD1 (6 bases). V was shortened by 3 bases and J by 1 base, with 12 bases between the two germline ends. Germline V lookup: CDR1 LGHNA, CDR2 YSLEER. CDR3 length equals 15 residues.

The chain's CDR3 is CASTPEGDVPPSGYTF. In DNA form, the CDR3 reads TGTGCCAGCACTCCTGAGGGGGACGTACCCCCAAGTGGCTACACCTTC. V and J are TRBV6-5 and TRBJ1-2, with a weak D call TRBD1 (6 bases). Trimming shortened V by 7 bases and J by 7 bases, and 25 bases separated the two germline ends. CDR1 and CDR2 from the germline V gene are MNHEY and SVGAGI. The CDR3 is 16 amino acids.

In this sample, this clonotype turned up a few times. The chain joins TRBV12-3 or TRBV12-4 to TRBJ2-5, with D perhaps TRBD1 or TRBD2 (6 bases each). The V end was cut by 4 bases, the J end by 5 bases, with 14 bases between. CDR3 length: 14 residues. The CDR3 DNA reads TGTGCCAGCAGTTACACGCGGAGGGGGGAGACCCAGTACTTC. It yields the protein CASSYTRRGETQYF.

J is TRBJ2-3 and V is TRBV12-3 or TRBV12-4; 7 bases match TRBD1. This CDR3 spans 15 amino acids. V gave up 5 bases and J gave up 3 bases; unmatched junction bases: 8. This chain's CDR3 is CASSEEDRLTDTQYF. In nucleotides, the CDR3 is TGTGCCAGCAGTGAAGAGGACAGGTTAACAGATACGCAGTATTTT.

This chain joins TRBV6-5 and TRBJ2-5; the D is unclear. V lost 6 bases, J lost 10 bases, and 15 bases lay in between. CDR1 MNHEY and CDR2 SVGAGI come from the germline V gene. The CDR3 has 12 residues. Here the CDR3 reads CASSNTASDQYF. The CDR3 DNA reads as TGTGCCAGCAGCAACACGGCGTCGGACCAGTACTTC.

J is TRBJ2-1 and V is TRBV29-1; the match to TRBD1 covers 10 bases. The CDR3 totals 17 residues. The J segment lost 6 bases and the V segment lost 4 bases, leaving 15 bases of the junction unmatched. The germline CDR1 and CDR2 sequences are SQVTM and ANQGSEA. This chain's CDR3 is CSVVLVATGTGVNEQFF. The CDR3 DNA reads as TGCAGCGTTGTGTTGGTTGCGACCGGGACAGGGGTCAATGAGCAGTTCTTC.

A few counts support this clonotype. This sequence joins TRBV20-1 and TRBJ2-7; tentative D call: TRBD2 (7 bases). Germline-derived CDR1 and CDR2 are DFQATT and SNEGSKA (reference sequence). Between the trimmed V and J ends, which lost 3 bases and 2 bases, there was a span of 17 bases. The CDR3 is 15 amino acids. The chain's CDR3 is CSASSGGGSPYEQYF. The DNA of the CDR3 is TGCAGTGCTAGCTCGGGGGGCGGGAGTCCCTACGAGCAGTACTTC.

The chain links TRBV30 to TRBJ1-1, with D unresolved. Trimming cost V 1 base and J 7 bases, with 7 bases left between them. The CDR3 covers 11 residues. Germline CDR1 and CDR2: GTSNPN and SVGIG (reference sequence). In DNA, the CDR3 is TGTGCCTGGAGTGAGTCCCGTGAAGCTTTCTTT. Its protein product is CAWSESREAFF.

In this sample, this clonotype turned up a few times. The chain has TRBV18 and TRBJ1-1; D is unclear. CDR1 and CDR2 from the germline V gene are KGHSH and LQKENI. The CDR3 is made up of 14 amino acids. Trimming removed 3 bases at V and 10 bases at J, with 18 bases between. CDR3 in DNA: TGTGCCAGCTCACCCCCGGGTCAATATGACGGAGCTTTCTTT. This encodes CASSPPGQYDGAFF.

This clonotype showed up just a few times. Relative to the germline gene, one junction end is altered; a read error may explain this. The V and J genes are TRBV20-1 and TRBJ1-1; the D is unclear. The germline CDR1 and CDR2 sequences are DFQATT and SNEGSKA (reference sequence). The CDR3 extends over 8 amino acids. The CDR3 loop reads CSARGSPF. CDR3 coding DNA: TGCAGTGCTAGAGGCTCACCTTTT.